These T cell receptor beta chains were read from a single sample in a study of CD8 T cells in ankylosing spondylitis. In TCRdb, the 5' RACE reads were re-called with MiXCR into one record per CDR3 protein. The data contain fewer than 550,000 distinct CDR3 sequences, roughly 5.2% of them singletons. Material for sequencing was blood, either unsorted or a sorted T cell fraction (not recorded which). The receptors originated from a male donor with ankylosing spondylitis. Both conserved end residues are part of each CDR3. D genes are given only for firm matches. Not every row has a clone size; where given, it reads once, few, many or a size class.

clone_size,d_call,j_call,v_call,cdr3_nt,cdr3_aa
many,NA,TRBJ2-5,TRBV6-1,TGTGCCAGCACCCCCGTTTCTTCCTACCAAGAGACCCAGTACTTC,CASTPVSSYQETQYF
many,TRBD2,TRBJ2-1,TRBV6-2/TRBV6-3,TGTGCCAGCAGACAGCTAGCGGACAATGAGCAGTTCTTC,CASRQLADNEQFF
few,TRBD1,TRBJ2-3,TRBV7-8,TGTGCCAGCAGCTTTAACAGGGGCTTACGCACAGATACGCAGTATTTT,CASSFNRGLRTDTQYF
many,NA,TRBJ1-1,TRBV4-3,TGCGCCAGCAGCCACCGCCCAGATCACACTGAAGCTTTCTTT,CASSHRPDHTEAFF
NA,NA,TRBJ1-1,TRBV2,TGTGCCAGCAGTGCTCGGGAGGGTATCACTGAAGCTTTCTTT,CASSAREGITEAFF
many,NA,TRBJ2-3,TRBV12-3/TRBV12-4,TGTGCCAGCAGTGACACCTACACAGATACGCAGTATTTT,CASSDTYTDTQYF
many,NA,TRBJ1-5,TRBV6-2/TRBV6-3,TGTGCCAGCAGTTACGCCCGACCCCTCAATCAGCCCCAGCATTTT,CASSYARPLNQPQHF
many,NA,TRBJ2-5,TRBV7-9,TGTGCCAGCAGCTTGGGAACGTTACCCGCCGGCCAGTACTTC,CASSLGTLPAGQYF
many,TRBD1,TRBJ2-7,TRBV7-9,TGTGCCACCAACAGGGGTTCGGGCGAGCAGTACTTC,CATNRGSGEQYF
many,TRBD2,TRBJ2-1,TRBV3-1,TGTGCCAGCAGCCATCCTATTGGGACTAGCGAGGGGAATGAGCAGTTCTTC,CASSHPIGTSEGNEQFF
NA,NA,TRBJ2-3,TRBV20-1,TGCTTTGGGGGCCTTGCGGCGAGCTCAGATACGCAGTATTTT,CFGGLAASSDTQYF
NA,NA,TRBJ1-1,TRBV4-2,TGTGCCAGCGCAACCTTGGGTACTGAAGCTTTCTTT,CASATLGTEAFF
NA,TRBD2,TRBJ2-1,TRBV4-3,TGCGCCAGCAGCCAAGATTCCCTAGCGGGGCCCATATCGAATGAGCAGTTCTTC,CASSQDSLAGPISNEQFF
many,NA,TRBJ1-1,TRBV6-2/TRBV6-3,TGTGCCAGCACCGCGACAGCCGGCCTTGAAGCTTTCTTT,CASTATAGLEAFF
many,NA,TRBJ1-5,TRBV27,TGTGCCAGCAGTACCCTTACGGGGGGCAATCAGCCCCAGCATTTT,CASSTLTGGNQPQHF
many,TRBD1,TRBJ2-2,TRBV29-1,TGCAGCGTCCCTATGACAGGGGGACTGACCGGGGAGCTGTTTTTT,CSVPMTGGLTGELFF
many,NA,TRBJ2-7,TRBV20-1,TGCAGTGCTAGAGACTTTACACGCTACGAGCAGTACTTC,CSARDFTRYEQYF
many,TRBD1,TRBJ2-7,TRBV7-9,TGTGCCAGCGGCCGGGACAGGGGGCTTTACGAGCAGTACTTC,CASGRDRGLYEQYF
many,NA,TRBJ2-5,TRBV28,TGTGCCAGCAGATTTGGCCCGGGACCCGGGACCCAGTACTTC,CASRFGPGPGTQYF
few,TRBD2,TRBJ2-3,TRBV6-2/TRBV6-3,TGTGCCAGCTCCACGGGCAGCGGGAGGTTCGAAGATACGCAGTATTTT,CASSTGSGRFEDTQYF
many,TRBD1,TRBJ2-6,TRBV10-3,TGTGCCATCAGTGACCTTACAGGGGTTGGGGCCAACGTCCTGACTTTC,CAISDLTGVGANVLTF
NA,NA,TRBJ1-1,TRBV5-1,TGCGCCAGCAGCTTACGGGGGGCAGGTGGCACTGAAGCTTTCTTT,CASSLRGAGGTEAFF
many,TRBD1,TRBJ1-2,TRBV10-3,TGTGCCATCAGTCTTGGGACAGGGGACCACTATGGCTACACCTTC,CAISLGTGDHYGYTF
few,TRBD2,TRBJ2-3,TRBV7-9,TGTGCCAGCAGCTCTAGCGGGATTAGCACAGATACGCAGTATTTT,CASSSSGISTDTQYF
few,TRBD1,TRBJ2-2,TRBV6-1,TGTGCCAGCAGACATTCCGGGACAGGAGACACCGGGGAGCTGTTTTTT,CASRHSGTGDTGELFF
few,TRBD1,TRBJ2-3,TRBV9,TGTGCCAGCAGCGCCTTTCCAGGGACAGCAGATACGCAGTATTTT,CASSAFPGTADTQYF
many,NA,TRBJ2-1,TRBV10-2,TGCGCCAGCAGTGTTCGCCTAGCGAGCTCCTACAATGAGCAGTTCTTC,CASSVRLASSYNEQFF
many,TRBD2,TRBJ2-1,TRBV7-9,TGTGCCAGCAGCCCGGGACTAGCGGGAATATACAATGAGCAGTTCTTC,CASSPGLAGIYNEQFF
many,NA,TRBJ1-1,TRBV7-2,TGTGCCAGCAGCCCCTTGGCCGGGACGGTGAACACTGAAGCTTTCTTT,CASSPLAGTVNTEAFF
many,TRBD1,TRBJ2-7,TRBV5-1,TGCGCCAGCAGCTTGGAGGGCAGGGGGCGAAACGAGCAGTACTTC,CASSLEGRGRNEQYF
many,NA,TRBJ1-5,TRBV9,TGTGCCAGCAGCGTCTCCGGGGTCAATCAGCCCCAGCATTTT,CASSVSGVNQPQHF
NA,TRBD1,TRBJ2-7,TRBV5-1,TGCGCCAGCAGCTTTTTACCGACAGGGGGCAACGAGCAGTACTTC,CASSFLPTGGNEQYF
many,NA,TRBJ2-3,TRBV20-1,TGCAGTGCTAGCGCCGGAGATACGCAGTATTTT,CSASAGDTQYF
many,TRBD2,TRBJ2-2,TRBV12-3/TRBV12-4,TGTGCCAGCAGTCCACATACTAGCGGAAACGGGGAGCTGTTTTTT,CASSPHTSGNGELFF
once,NA,TRBJ2-2,TRBV4-3,TGCGCCAGCAGCCAAGACGGCGGTTCCAACACCGGGGAGCTGTTTTTT,CASSQDGGSNTGELFF
NA,TRBD2,TRBJ2-1,TRBV7-9,TGTGCCAGCAGCTTAGTGGCTAGCGGGGAGTACAATGAGCAGTTCTTC,CASSLVASGEYNEQFF
few,TRBD2,TRBJ2-7,TRBV28,TGTGCCAGCCGGGGGGCCTACGAGCAGTACTTC,CASRGAYEQYF
many,TRBD1,TRBJ2-5,TRBV5-5,TGTGCCAGCAGCTTCCGGGACAGACAAGAGACCCAGTACTTC,CASSFRDRQETQYF
many,NA,TRBJ1-5,TRBV12-3/TRBV12-4,TGTGCCAGCAGTTTATACAGCAATCAGCCCCAGCATTTT,CASSLYSNQPQHF
many,NA,TRBJ1-5,TRBV4-3,TGCGCCAGCAGCCAAGATTTCTGGGGACAGCCCCAGCATTTT,CASSQDFWGQPQHF
many,NA,TRBJ2-7,TRBV4-3,TGCGCCAGCAGCCAAGAGCTCCAGGACTCCTACGAGCAGTACTTC,CASSQELQDSYEQYF
many,NA,TRBJ2-5,TRBV7-2,TGTGCCAGCAGCGTATTTGGAAATAAGGAGACCCAGTACTTC,CASSVFGNKETQYF
many,NA,TRBJ1-2,TRBV5-1,TGCGCCAGCAGCTTGCGCGCGGCTAACTATGGCTACACCTTC,CASSLRAANYGYTF
many,NA,TRBJ1-2,TRBV7-3,TGTGCCAGCAGCCGCGGGACTGGGGAGGATGGCTACACCTTC,CASSRGTGEDGYTF
many,NA,TRBJ1-4,TRBV20-1,TGCAGTGCTAGACTCGGGGGGAACAATGAAAAACTGTTTTTT,CSARLGGNNEKLFF